This TCR beta chain was profiled in a study of OX40 agonist ivuxolimab in advanced cancers. Generated by immunoSEQ multiplex PCR, the TCRdb table keeps only in-frame clones and is missing some. The sample has some 80,000 clones; around 85% are singletons. Germline lookup yields CDR1 SGHTA and CDR2 FQGNSA. V dropped 1 base and J dropped 12 bases, with 13 bases sitting between them. The CDR3 has 13 amino acids. The sequencing here drew on CD4+ or CD8+ T cells sorted from blood, taken in a trial of the OX40 agonist ivuxolimab. The receptor was isolated from an adult with an advanced solid tumor such as melanoma, head and neck, liver or kidney cancer. This rearrangement joins TRBV7-2 to TRBJ2-1; D perhaps matches TRBD1 (5 bases). The CDR3 sequence is CASSLDRYQVQFF. In DNA form, the CDR3 reads TGTGCCAGCAGCTTAGACAGGTACCAGGTGCAGTTCTTC.